Each of the 31 T cell receptor beta chains below was sequenced from the same sample in a study of OX40 agonist ivuxolimab in advanced cancers. Assay: immunoSEQ multiplex PCR; the TCRdb copy retains only in-frame clones and omits some. The sample holds around 66,000 clones, 80% to 90% seen once. The source material was CD4+ or CD8+ T cells sorted from blood, sampled in a trial of the OX40 agonist ivuxolimab. The source of these receptors is an adult with an advanced solid tumor such as melanoma, head and neck, liver or kidney cancer.

The rearrangement uses TRBV6-5 and TRBJ2-7; no clear D. The length of the CDR3 is 14 residues. Germline V gives CDR1 MNHEY, CDR2 SVGAGI. Trimming left V 6 bases short and J 0 bases short, with 12 bases between. CDR3 DNA: TGTGCCAGCAGACAGAGGACGTCCTCCTACGAGCAGTACTTC. It codes for CASRQRTSSYEQYF.

The rearrangement links TRBV19 to TRBJ1-4, with D unclear. The germline CDR1 and CDR2 sequences are LNHDA and SQIVND (reference sequence). The CDR3 consists of 13 residues. Trimming took 10 bases from V and 5 from J, leaving 14 bases between them. The DNA for the CDR3 is TGTGCCACTAAGTCCCAATACAATGAAAAACTGTTTTTT. Protein sequence: CATKSQYNEKLFF.

This clone has just one count. The chain links TRBV6-1 to TRBJ1-5; weak D call: TRBD1 (5 bases). The CDR3 covers 14 residues. The germline gives CDR1 MNHNS, CDR2 SASEGT. V lost 2 bases, J lost 3 bases, and 8 bases lay in between. This CDR3 reads CASSEKGPNQPQHF. For the CDR3, the DNA is TGTGCCAGCAGTGAAAAGGGGCCCAATCAGCCCCAGCATTTT.

The J gene is TRBJ2-2, the V gene TRBV19; 7 bases match TRBD2. From germline, CDR1 is LNHDA and CDR2 SQIVND (reference sequence). J gave up 5 bases and V 3 bases, and 3 bases lay outside the gene matches. The CDR3 is 14 amino acids. Written as DNA, the CDR3 is TGTGCCAGTAGTATTCACGGGGGGACCGGGGAGCTGTTTTTT. Amino acids: CASSIHGGTGELFF.

The chain carries TRBV28 and TRBJ2-1; 9 bases match TRBD2. The CDR3 covers 14 residues. The germline CDR1 and CDR2 sequences are MDHEN and SYDVKM. V lost 0 bases and J lost 10; bases outside the gene matches: 4. CDR3 nucleotide sequence: TGTGCCAGCAGTTTATGGGGGGGGACTAGCGAGCAGTTCTTC. It translates to CASSLWGGTSEQFF.

The V call is TRBV4-1, the J call TRBJ1-5; 8 bases align to TRBD1. Germline CDR1 and CDR2: MGHRA and YSYEKL. V trimming: 6 bases; J trimming: 5 bases; junction bases outside the gene matches: 9. This CDR3 contains 15 residues. DNA of the CDR3: TGCGCCAGCAGACTCTCAGGGGGCGGCCATCAGCCCCAGCATTTT. Protein product: CASRLSGGGHQPQHF.

This chain connects TRBV19 to TRBJ2-3; 8 bases map to TRBD2. Germline trimming cut 3 bases from V and 0 bases from J; bases unmatched to any gene: 5. CDR1 LNHDA and CDR2 SQIVND come from the germline V gene (reference sequence). The CDR3 spans 16 residues. The CDR3 here is CASSIRGGTSTDTQYF. Here the CDR3 DNA reads TGTGCCAGTAGTATCCGGGGGGGGACTAGCACAGATACGCAGTATTTT.

This clone has more than one count but fewer than ten. The rearrangement joins TRBV19 to TRBJ1-5; D is uncertain. CDR3 length: 15 amino acids. The V end was cut by 2 bases, the J end by 3 bases, with 11 bases between. Germline CDR1 reads LNHDA; CDR2 reads SQIVND (reference sequence). This CDR3 reads CASSISQKNNQPQHF. The CDR3 region has the DNA TGTGCCAGTAGTATATCGCAGAAAAACAATCAGCCCCAGCATTTT.

This clone turned up a few times. The V call is TRBV12-5, the J call TRBJ2-2; either TRBD1 or TRBD2 may fit D (5 bases each). The V gene's germline CDR1 is LGHNT and CDR2 FRNRAP. The V and J ends lost 5 bases and 3 bases respectively, with 7 bases between them. The CDR3 length is 13 residues. DNA for the CDR3: TGTGCTAGTGGTCAGGGACACACCGGGGAGCTGTTTTTT. Amino acids: CASGQGHTGELFF.

This chain uses TRBV6-1 with TRBJ2-5, with D perhaps TRBD2 (6 bases). CDR1 MNHNS and CDR2 SASEGT come from the germline V gene. The CDR3 covers 17 residues. The ends were cut back, 0 bases at V and 1 base at J, with 15 bases in the middle. CDR3 DNA sequence: TGTGCCAGCAGTGAAGCCCCCCGGGGGTCAATCCAAGAGACCCAGTACTTC. Amino acids: CASSEAPRGSIQETQYF.

This clone was seen just once. V usage is TRBV10-2 and J usage is TRBJ2-7; D gene ambiguous. The germline V gene encodes CDR1 WSHSY and CDR2 SAAADI. The V end was cut by 3 bases, the J end by 6 bases, with 18 bases between. The CDR3 is 15 residues long. The CDR3 loop is CASSEWMAYLPEQYF. DNA for the CDR3: TGCGCCAGCAGTGAATGGATGGCGTACCTTCCCGAGCAGTACTTC.

V gene TRBV7-3 combines with J gene TRBJ2-5; D might be TRBD1 or TRBD2, each matching 5 bases. V lost 3 bases, J lost 4 bases, and 9 bases lay in between. CDR1 and CDR2 (germline): SGHTA, FQGTGA. The CDR3 extends over 13 amino acids. CDR3 sequence reads: CASSLAGRETQYF. CDR3 sequence (DNA): TGTGCCAGCAGCTTGGCAGGGAGAGAGACCCAGTACTTC.

This rearrangement joins TRBV11-2 to TRBJ1-6; 8 nucleotides line up with TRBD1. With V trimmed by 1 base and J by 14 bases, 19 bases remained unmatched. The germline V gene has CDR1 SGHAT and CDR2 FQNNGV. This CDR3 spans 18 amino acids. The CDR3 DNA is TGTGCCAGCAGCTTAGGTCTCCCCTGGCAGGGGGCGCAGGGATCCCTCCACTTT. The encoded protein is CASSLGLPWQGAQGSLHF.

This chain uses TRBV7-8 with TRBJ2-6; no reliable D call. Germline CDR1 is SGHVS and CDR2 is FQNEAQ. The CDR3 runs 16 residues. The germline V and J ends were trimmed by 4 bases and 1 base, with 11 bases remaining between them. Here the CDR3 DNA reads TGTGCCAGCAGCTCTCAAAGGGTTTCTGGGGCCAACGTCCTGACTTTC. It specifies CASSSQRVSGANVLTF.

This sequence joins TRBV29-1 and TRBJ1-1, with unresolved D. The CDR3 runs 12 residues. CDR1 is SQVTM and CDR2 is ANQGSEA in the germline V gene. The V end lost 7 bases, the J end lost 0 bases, and 9 bases lay between the germline ends. The CDR3 spells CSAAGLNTEAFF. CDR3 bases: TGCAGCGCCGCGGGTCTGAACACTGAAGCTTTCTTT.

The chain is built from TRBV5-1 and TRBJ2-7, with TRBD1 matching 7 bases. Per the germline V gene, CDR1 is SGHRS and CDR2 is YFSETQ. Germline trimming cut 4 bases from V and 4 bases from J; bases unmatched to any gene: 11. The CDR3 loop spans 15 amino acids. The CDR3 region is CASSPRDSLKYEQYF. The DNA for the CDR3 is TGCGCCAGCAGCCCACGGGACAGTTTAAAGTACGAGCAGTACTTC.

V is TRBV2 and J is TRBJ1-5; tentative D call: TRBD1 (5 bases). The CDR3 covers 13 residues. Trimming removed 1 base from V and 9 bases from J, with 10 bases in between. Germline assignment: CDR1 SNHLY and CDR2 FYNNEI. CDR3: CASSEVPGRPQHF. DNA for the CDR3: TGTGCCAGCAGTGAAGTTCCGGGACGGCCCCAGCATTTT.

The genes are TRBV5-1 and TRBJ1-4; D gene ambiguous. Germline V CDR1 and CDR2: SGHRS, YFSETQ. The CDR3 has 15 amino acids. V gave up 0 bases and J gave up 3 bases, with 9 bases separating them. The CDR3 nucleotides are TGCGCCAGCAGCTTGGAAGTCATACCTAATGAAAAACTGTTTTTT. Residues: CASSLEVIPNEKLFF.

In this sample, this clone turned up a few times. The chain links TRBV11-2 to TRBJ2-4; D call uncertain. The germline CDR1 and CDR2 sequences are SGHAT and FQNNGV. With 4 bases removed from V and 9 bases from J, the gap between germline ends came to 19 bases. This CDR3 spans 15 amino acids. The CDR3 loop is CASSYFRSHRGIQYF. The CDR3 nucleotides read TGTGCCAGCAGCTACTTTAGGTCTCACCGCGGCATTCAGTACTTC.

The rearrangement links TRBV28 to TRBJ2-1, with TRBD2 matching over 10 bases. CDR3 length equals 15 residues. Germline V CDR1 and CDR2: MDHEN, SYDVKM. V lost 0 bases to trimming and J lost 10 bases; unmatched junction nucleotides: 6. CDR3 DNA sequence: TGTGCCAGCAGTTTATGGGCTAGCGGGGGCCCGGAGCAGTTCTTC. Translated: CASSLWASGGPEQFF.

This clone was recorded once. This chain links TRBV6-5 with TRBJ1-6, with 7 nucleotides matching TRBD1. The V segment lost 4 bases and the J segment 7 bases; nucleotides outside the gene matches: 4. This CDR3 is 14 amino acids long. The germline gives CDR1 MNHEY, CDR2 SVGAGI. DNA for the CDR3: TGTGCCAGCAGTTTTGACAGGGCAAATTCACCCCTCCACTTT. Protein: CASSFDRANSPLHF.

In this sample, this clone turned up once. The chain employs TRBV9 and TRBJ2-7; 13 bases align to TRBD2. V was clipped by 0 bases and J by 7 bases; unmatched bases: 1. Germline lookup yields CDR1 SGDLS and CDR2 YYNGEE. The CDR3 has 14 residues. For the CDR3, the DNA is TGTGCCAGCAGCGTAGGACTAGCGGGAGGTGAGCAGTACTTC. It codes for CASSVGLAGGEQYF.

V is TRBV9 and J is TRBJ1-4; D is perhaps TRBD1 (5 bases). The CDR3 consists of 15 residues. Trimming removed 4 bases at V and 7 bases at J, with 17 bases between. Germline-derived CDR1 and CDR2 are SGDLS and YYNGEE. The CDR3 nucleotides read TGTGCCAGCAGCCCCTGGAAGGGGAAGGGTGAAAAACTGTTTTTT. It codes for CASSPWKGKGEKLFF.

This rearrangement joins TRBV7-3 to TRBJ2-1; possibly TRBD2 for D (6 bases). The CDR3 is made up of 15 amino acids. Trimming removed 0 bases from V and 5 bases from J, with 11 bases in between. Germline-derived CDR1 and CDR2 are SGHTA and FQGTGA. CDR3 protein: CASSLTREPHNEQFF. CDR3 in DNA: TGTGCCAGCAGCTTAACTCGGGAGCCCCACAATGAGCAGTTCTTC.

The chain has TRBV5-6 and TRBJ2-7; weak D call: TRBD2 (7 bases). This CDR3 has 11 residues. Per the germline V gene, CDR1 is SGHDT and CDR2 is YYEEEE. The germline V and J ends were trimmed by 4 bases and 9 bases, with 11 bases remaining between them. CDR3 protein: CASSPRGGQYF. CDR3 coding DNA: TGTGCCAGCAGCCCGAGGGGGGGGCAGTACTTC.

On this clone itself: The junction shows a germline mismatch at one end, possibly a read error. This chain links TRBV6-1 with TRBJ1-5; tentatively, D is TRBD1 (5 bases). The CDR3 contains 15 residues. Germline V gene lookup returns CDR1 MNHNS and CDR2 SASEGT. CDR3: CASSEDRYSNQPQHF. CDR3 in DNA: TGTGCCAGCAGCGAAGACAGATATAGCAATCAGCCCCAGCATTTT.

The chain is built from TRBV2 and TRBJ1-2; possibly TRBD1 for D (5 bases). V was shortened by 0 bases and J by 6 bases, with 14 bases between the two germline ends. Per germline, CDR1 SNHLY and CDR2 FYNNEI. This CDR3 contains 15 residues. CDR3 in DNA: TGTGCCAGCAGTGAAGCGCTCAGGGTAGGGGATGGCTACACCTTC. It translates to CASSEALRVGDGYTF. The variable domain in full, completed from reference TRBV2 and TRBJ1-2, reads EPEVTQTPSHQVTQMGQEVILRCVPISNHLYFYWYRQILGQKVEFLVSFYNNEISEKSEIFDDQFSVERPDGSNFTLKIRSTKLEDSAMYFCASSEALRVGDGYTFGSGTRLTVV.

V usage is TRBV28 and J usage is TRBJ1-2; D perhaps matches TRBD1 (5 bases). This CDR3 spans 13 amino acids. In germline, CDR1 is MDHEN, CDR2 SYDVKM. Trimming took off 4 bases at V and 12 bases at J, with 18 bases between the two ends. The CDR3 region has the DNA TGTGCCAGCAGTTCCTCATTCCAGGGTAGGCACACCTTC. It translates to CASSSSFQGRHTF.

The chain employs TRBV7-2 and TRBJ2-3, with D possibly matching TRBD2 (6 bases). CDR1 SGHTA and CDR2 FQGNSA come from the germline V gene. V was pared by 1 base and J by 3 bases, with 8 bases between. This CDR3 contains 14 residues. The CDR3 reads CASSLVGGTDTQYF. In DNA, the CDR3 is TGTGCCAGCAGCTTAGTGGGGGGTACAGATACGCAGTATTTT.

V gene TRBV7-9 combines with J gene TRBJ1-5; D gene ambiguous. Germline assignment: CDR1 SEHNR and CDR2 FQNEAQ (reference sequence). Trimming took off 3 bases at V and 3 bases at J, with 9 bases between the two ends. The CDR3 contains 14 residues. CDR3 region: CASSFVTDNQPQHF. DNA for the CDR3: TGTGCCAGCAGCTTTGTAACAGACAATCAGCCCCAGCATTTT.

This chain uses TRBV2 with TRBJ1-4; D gene ambiguous. The V and J ends lost 2 bases and 8 bases respectively, with 9 bases between them. Germline CDR1 is SNHLY and CDR2 is FYNNEI. The CDR3 consists of 13 residues. The CDR3 spells CASSERVKEKLFF. CDR3 sequence (DNA): TGTGCCAGCAGTGAAAGAGTGAAGGAAAAACTGTTTTTT.